Described below is a single T cell receptor beta chain sequence and its context. Antigen specificity is unknown. This specimen belongs to a study of T cell responses to AZD1222 COVID-19 vaccine. Findings and caveats of the study: A rise in Spike-specific TCR breadth and depth followed two AZD1222 doses.

Repertoires were generated with immunoSEQ multiplex PCR, while TCRdb's copy carries only in-frame clones and drops some. The top ten hold approximately 8% of the sample, which has more than 75,000 clones, approximately 90% seen once. Trimming removed 5 bases at V and 7 bases at J, with 11 bases between. This CDR3 has 12 amino acids. Germline CDR1 and CDR2: MNHEY and SVGAGI. This TCR derives from an adult who received the AZD1222 COVID-19 vaccine. The sample in question was peripheral blood, obtained 28 days after the second AZD1222 dose. The chain is built from TRBV6-5 and TRBJ1-2; weak D call: TRBD1 (5 bases). CDR3 nucleotides: TGTGCCAGCAGTCAGCAGGGATTTGGCTACACCTTC. Protein: CASSQQGFGYTF.